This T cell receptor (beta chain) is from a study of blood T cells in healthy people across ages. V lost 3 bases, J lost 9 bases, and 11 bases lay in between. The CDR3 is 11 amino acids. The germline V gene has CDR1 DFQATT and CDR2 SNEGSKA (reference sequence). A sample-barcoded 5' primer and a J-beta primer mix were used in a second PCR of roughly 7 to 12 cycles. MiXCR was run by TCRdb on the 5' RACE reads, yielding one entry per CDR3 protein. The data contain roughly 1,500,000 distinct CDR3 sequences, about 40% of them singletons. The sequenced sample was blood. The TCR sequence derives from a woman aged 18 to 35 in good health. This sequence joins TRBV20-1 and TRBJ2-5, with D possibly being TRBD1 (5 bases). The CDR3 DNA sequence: TGCAGTGCTAGTGACAGCCAGCCCCAGTACTTC. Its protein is CSASDSQPQYF.